Listed here is a single T cell receptor beta chain. What it binds is not known. This sample was included in a study of glioma-infiltrating T cells. V was trimmed by 10 bases and J by 2 bases, leaving 16 bases between them. From germline, CDR1 is SGHTA and CDR2 FQGNSA. The CDR3 spans 14 residues. Using RNA template, CDR3s of TCR alpha and beta were amplified with iRepertoire arm-PCR. For one-step reverse transcription and amplification, roughly 85-450 ng of tissue mRNA or PBMC total RNA was used. TCRdb analysed the multiplex PCR reads with MiXCR anew, one entry per CDR3 protein. Of about 180,000 distinct CDR3 sequences in the sample, more than 35% were seen once. General study findings and limits: Gliomas, especially low-grade, showed above-expected tissue-blood divergence; non-neoplastic patients showed below. Very few CDR3 sequences were shared between tissue and blood.

The sequenced sample consisted of glioma tissue, nonneoplastic brain tissue, or PBMCs (not recorded which). This sequence was found in a human donor with low-grade glioma or glioblastoma, undergoing nonglioma brain surgery, or in good health (not recorded which). V is TRBV7-2 and J is TRBJ2-3; no clear D. The CDR3 is CAISQTHPTDTQYF. DNA for the CDR3: TGTGCCATCAGTCAAACCCACCCCACAGATACGCAGTATTTT.